This is a list of T cell receptor beta chains from one sample in a study of graft-versus-host responses after intestinal transplantation. No antigen is known for these receptors. Produced via immunoSEQ multiplex PCR; TCRdb's table is partial and in-frame only. This sample carries roughly 120,000 clones, just over 90% of them seen once, and the ten largest clones take around 0.55%. The sample consisted of unstimulated CD8+ T cells sorted from spleen or lymph node cells, taken before intestinal transplant. These receptors were collected from a human donor who received an intestinal transplant. Each CDR3 is given with its conserved first and last residue. D genes are given only for firm matches. Clone size, where shown, is once, few, many, or a class for clones that have expanded.

CDR3 DNA: TGTGCCAGCAGCTTAGCGGGACTCTACAATGAGCAGTTCTTC
CDR3 protein: CASSLAGLYNEQFF
D gene: NA
clone size: NA
J gene: TRBJ2-1
V gene: TRBV11-1

CDR3 DNA: TGTGCCAGCAGCAATTCCGGGACCACCTACGAGCAGTACTTC
CDR3 protein: CASSNSGTTYEQYF
D gene: NA
clone size: few
J gene: TRBJ2-7
V gene: TRBV28

CDR3 DNA: TGTGCCAGCTCACCCGTTTCCCCACTTCGCGAGCAGTACTTC
CDR3 protein: CASSPVSPLREQYF
D gene: NA
clone size: NA
J gene: TRBJ2-7
V gene: TRBV18

CDR3 DNA: TGTGCCTGGACAGGGGGCTTGACATACACCTTC
CDR3 protein: CAWTGGLTYTF
D gene: TRBD1
clone size: NA
J gene: TRBJ1-2
V gene: TRBV30

CDR3 DNA: TGTGCCAGCAGTCACATATCTAGCACAGATACGCAGTATTTT
CDR3 protein: CASSHISSTDTQYF
D gene: NA
clone size: NA
J gene: TRBJ2-3
V gene: TRBV6-6

CDR3 DNA: TGCAGCGGTCGGGACAGGGCCATCAATGAGCAGTTCTTC
CDR3 protein: CSGRDRAINEQFF
D gene: TRBD1
clone size: NA
J gene: TRBJ2-1
V gene: TRBV29-1

CDR3 DNA: TGTGCCAGCAGCTCTGGACTAGTGAATGAGCAGTTCTTC
CDR3 protein: CASSSGLVNEQFF
D gene: TRBD2
clone size: NA
J gene: TRBJ2-1
V gene: TRBV11-2

CDR3 DNA: TGTGCCAGCAGCTTGAGGCTGGGTAGCGACAATGAGCAGTTCTTC
CDR3 protein: CASSLRLGSDNEQFF
D gene: NA
clone size: NA
J gene: TRBJ2-1
V gene: TRBV5-4

CDR3 DNA: TGTGCCAGCAGTACCCATGGACAGGGTAATGGCTACACCTTC
CDR3 protein: CASSTHGQGNGYTF
D gene: TRBD1
clone size: NA
J gene: TRBJ1-2
V gene: TRBV25-1

CDR3 DNA: TGTGCCAGTAGTCCCGGACAGGGAGGGTATGAGCAGTTCTTC
CDR3 protein: CASSPGQGGYEQFF
D gene: NA
clone size: NA
J gene: TRBJ2-1
V gene: TRBV19

CDR3 DNA: TGTGCCAGCAGCCCCAGCGGAGTACGGGAGCTGTGGGATGAGCAGTTCTTC
CDR3 protein: CASSPSGVRELWDEQFF
D gene: NA
clone size: NA
J gene: TRBJ2-1
V gene: TRBV9

CDR3 DNA: TGTGCCAGCAGCTCCGGGACAGGGAATTTCGACGAGCAGTACTTC
CDR3 protein: CASSSGTGNFDEQYF
D gene: TRBD1
clone size: NA
J gene: TRBJ2-7
V gene: TRBV7-9

CDR3 DNA: TGTGCCAGCAGCCAAGGAAGCGTTTATAGCAATCAGCCCCAGCATTTT
CDR3 protein: CASSQGSVYSNQPQHF
D gene: NA
clone size: NA
J gene: TRBJ1-5
V gene: TRBV4-2

CDR3 DNA: TGTGCCAGCAGTTTCGTGGATGAGCAGTTCTTC
CDR3 protein: CASSFVDEQFF
D gene: NA
clone size: NA
J gene: TRBJ2-1
V gene: TRBV28

CDR3 DNA: TGTGCCAGCAGCCAAACCTCCAGGGGTTGGGATGGCTACACCTTC
CDR3 protein: CASSQTSRGWDGYTF
D gene: NA
clone size: NA
J gene: TRBJ1-2
V gene: TRBV27

CDR3 DNA: TGTGCCAGCAGTCCGTTGACAGAGATATACGAGCAGTACTTC
CDR3 protein: CASSPLTEIYEQYF
D gene: NA
clone size: NA
J gene: TRBJ2-7
V gene: TRBV27

CDR3 DNA: TGTGCCAGCAGTCCGGGCCAAATTAACACCGGGGAGCTGTTTTTT
CDR3 protein: CASSPGQINTGELFF
D gene: NA
clone size: NA
J gene: TRBJ2-2
V gene: TRBV27

CDR3 DNA: TGTGCCAGCAGTTTATCTGGTCCAATCACCAAAAACATTCAGTACTTC
CDR3 protein: CASSLSGPITKNIQYF
D gene: NA
clone size: NA
J gene: TRBJ2-4
V gene: TRBV27

CDR3 DNA: TGCGCCAGCAGCCTATCCGGGACTGCAGGCACAGATACGCAGTATTTT
CDR3 protein: CASSLSGTAGTDTQYF
D gene: NA
clone size: once
J gene: TRBJ2-3
V gene: TRBV4-1

CDR3 DNA: TGTGCCAGCAGCCCTGCGGTAGGGGGCCCATCAAGCTCCTACGAGCAGTACTTC
CDR3 protein: CASSPAVGGPSSSYEQYF
D gene: TRBD1
clone size: NA
J gene: TRBJ2-7
V gene: TRBV5-4

CDR3 DNA: TGTGCCAGCAGTGTAGGGAGACTTCTAGCCAAAAACATTCAGTACTTC
CDR3 protein: CASSVGRLLAKNIQYF
D gene: NA
clone size: NA
J gene: TRBJ2-4
V gene: TRBV2

CDR3 DNA: TGTGCCAGCAGACCAAAAAGAGGGAGGGAGAATGAGCAGTTCTTC
CDR3 protein: CASRPKRGRENEQFF
D gene: TRBD2
clone size: NA
J gene: TRBJ2-1
V gene: TRBV27

CDR3 DNA: TGTGCCAGCAGCCCTCGCTTATTGGCGGGCGAGAACACCGGGGAGCTGTTTTTT
CDR3 protein: CASSPRLLAGENTGELFF
D gene: NA
clone size: once
J gene: TRBJ2-2
V gene: TRBV4-2

CDR3 DNA: TGTGCCGCAGGCGAACTAGCGGCCTACACAGATACGCAGTATTTT
CDR3 protein: CAAGELAAYTDTQYF
D gene: TRBD2
clone size: NA
J gene: TRBJ2-3
V gene: TRBV5-6

CDR3 DNA: TGTGCCAGCAACCCCACGGGGCTAGCCAAAAACATTCAGTACTTC
CDR3 protein: CASNPTGLAKNIQYF
D gene: NA
clone size: NA
J gene: TRBJ2-4
V gene: TRBV7-9

CDR3 DNA: TGTGCCAGCAGTTTATCGGCAGGGACTAATCAGCCCCAGCATTTT
CDR3 protein: CASSLSAGTNQPQHF
D gene: NA
clone size: once
J gene: TRBJ1-5
V gene: TRBV27

CDR3 DNA: TGTGCCAGCAGCCTAGCGGGGCGGCAATCCTACAATGAGCAGTTCTTC
CDR3 protein: CASSLAGRQSYNEQFF
D gene: TRBD2
clone size: NA
J gene: TRBJ2-1
V gene: TRBV4-2

CDR3 DNA: TGTGCCAGCAGTTACTCAGGGGTCTCTGGGGCCAACGTCCTGACTTTC
CDR3 protein: CASSYSGVSGANVLTF
D gene: NA
clone size: NA
J gene: TRBJ2-6
V gene: TRBV6-5

CDR3 DNA: TGTGCCAGCAGCTTAGGGGGTCAAAACGTGAACAATGAGCAGTTCTTC
CDR3 protein: CASSLGGQNVNNEQFF
D gene: NA
clone size: once
J gene: TRBJ2-1
V gene: TRBV11-3

CDR3 DNA: TGTGCCAGCAGCACGAATGCCAACTCCTACGAGCAGTACTTC
CDR3 protein: CASSTNANSYEQYF
D gene: NA
clone size: NA
J gene: TRBJ2-7
V gene: TRBV7-2

CDR3 DNA: TGTGCCAGTAGTTTACGAACAGGGACGTGGACTGAAGCTTTCTTT
CDR3 protein: CASSLRTGTWTEAFF
D gene: NA
clone size: few
J gene: TRBJ1-1
V gene: TRBV19

CDR3 DNA: TGTGCCAGTAGGCACGGGATCCCCACTGAAGCTTTCTTT
CDR3 protein: CASRHGIPTEAFF
D gene: NA
clone size: NA
J gene: TRBJ1-1
V gene: TRBV19

CDR3 DNA: TGCGCCAGCAGCTCCTCTCCCAGCGGTAGCTCCTACAATGAGCAGTTCTTC
CDR3 protein: CASSSSPSGSSYNEQFF
D gene: NA
clone size: NA
J gene: TRBJ2-1
V gene: TRBV5-1

CDR3 DNA: TGCGCCAGCAGCCATCAGTCGGGAGCCAGTATACGCTACGAGCAGTACTTC
CDR3 protein: CASSHQSGASIRYEQYF
D gene: NA
clone size: once
J gene: TRBJ2-7
V gene: TRBV4-1

CDR3 DNA: TGTGCCAGCAGTGGACCGGGACAGGGGGCCAGAAGGGGTTTCCCAGGTGAATCAAAGACCCAGCATTTT
CDR3 protein: CASSGPGQGARRGFPGESKTQHF
D gene: TRBD1
clone size: NA
J gene: TRBJ1-5
V gene: TRBV2

CDR3 DNA: TGTGCCAGCAGCTTGGACGTTCCTAATGAAAAACTGTTTTTT
CDR3 protein: CASSLDVPNEKLFF
D gene: NA
clone size: NA
J gene: TRBJ1-4
V gene: TRBV5-5

CDR3 DNA: TGTGCCAGCAGCTTAGGGGTCGCTAATACGCAGTATTTT
CDR3 protein: CASSLGVANTQYF
D gene: NA
clone size: NA
J gene: TRBJ2-3
V gene: TRBV7-8

CDR3 DNA: TGCGCCAGCAGCCTCAGCGGGGGATCCTACAATGAGCAGTTCTTC
CDR3 protein: CASSLSGGSYNEQFF
D gene: TRBD2
clone size: NA
J gene: TRBJ2-1
V gene: TRBV4-1

CDR3 DNA: TGTGCCAGCAGCTGGGACTACAGCGAGCAGTACTTC
CDR3 protein: CASSWDYSEQYF
D gene: TRBD2
clone size: NA
J gene: TRBJ2-7
V gene: TRBV7-9

CDR3 DNA: TGTGCCAGCAGTTTGGGACAGGGATCACACGAGCAGTACTTC
CDR3 protein: CASSLGQGSHEQYF
D gene: TRBD1
clone size: NA
J gene: TRBJ2-7
V gene: TRBV28

CDR3 DNA: TGTGCCAGCAGCGTAGAGGGGGGAAGAGGCTTCTCTGGAAACACCATATATTTT
CDR3 protein: CASSVEGGRGFSGNTIYF
D gene: NA
clone size: NA
J gene: TRBJ1-3
V gene: TRBV9

CDR3 DNA: TGTGCCAGTAGTAGCCCAGGCACATCCTACGAGCAGTACTTC
CDR3 protein: CASSSPGTSYEQYF
D gene: NA
clone size: NA
J gene: TRBJ2-7
V gene: TRBV19

CDR3 DNA: TGTGCCAGCAGTCCCGGACAGGGGGCTCTGGAGACCCAGTACTTC
CDR3 protein: CASSPGQGALETQYF
D gene: TRBD1
clone size: NA
J gene: TRBJ2-5
V gene: TRBV6-6

CDR3 DNA: TGCGCCAGCAGCCAAGGCCTCTCACTTTACACCGGGGAGCTGTTTTTT
CDR3 protein: CASSQGLSLYTGELFF
D gene: NA
clone size: few
J gene: TRBJ2-2
V gene: TRBV4-1

CDR3 DNA: TGTGCCAGTAGTATGCAGGGGGCAGCCGAGCAGTACTTC
CDR3 protein: CASSMQGAAEQYF
D gene: TRBD1
clone size: NA
J gene: TRBJ2-7
V gene: TRBV19

CDR3 DNA: TGTGCCAGCAGCTTAAGCGGGAGGACCTCCTACAATGAGCAGTTCTTC
CDR3 protein: CASSLSGRTSYNEQFF
D gene: TRBD2
clone size: NA
J gene: TRBJ2-1
V gene: TRBV7-6

CDR3 DNA: TGTGCCAGCTCACCACCAGAAATCCGAAACTATGGCTACACCTTC
CDR3 protein: CASSPPEIRNYGYTF
D gene: NA
clone size: NA
J gene: TRBJ1-2
V gene: TRBV18

CDR3 DNA: TGTGCCAGCAGCGCACCGGGACATCGGGGCTACACCTTC
CDR3 protein: CASSAPGHRGYTF
D gene: NA
clone size: NA
J gene: TRBJ1-2
V gene: TRBV11-2

CDR3 DNA: TGTGCCAGCAGCCAAGGTCTGTACACCGGGGAGCTGTTTTTT
CDR3 protein: CASSQGLYTGELFF
D gene: NA
clone size: NA
J gene: TRBJ2-2
V gene: TRBV14

CDR3 DNA: TGTGCCTGGAGGACGTATGACAGGGTGAGGGGAACTGAAGCTTTCTTT
CDR3 protein: CAWRTYDRVRGTEAFF
D gene: TRBD1
clone size: NA
J gene: TRBJ1-1
V gene: TRBV30

CDR3 DNA: TGCGCCAGCAGTGAGTGGAAGGGAAATGAGCAGTTCTTC
CDR3 protein: CASSEWKGNEQFF
D gene: NA
clone size: NA
J gene: TRBJ2-1
V gene: TRBV10-2

CDR3 DNA: TGTGCCAGCAGCTTGGGGAATGAGCAGTTCTTC
CDR3 protein: CASSLGNEQFF
D gene: NA
clone size: NA
J gene: TRBJ2-1
V gene: TRBV5-6

CDR3 DNA: TGTGCCAGCAGTTTAAGCCTATTCACAGATACGCAGTATTTT
CDR3 protein: CASSLSLFTDTQYF
D gene: NA
clone size: NA
J gene: TRBJ2-3
V gene: TRBV27

CDR3 DNA: TGTGCCAGCAGTGGACAGGTGGCCGGGGAGCTGTTTTTT
CDR3 protein: CASSGQVAGELFF
D gene: NA
clone size: NA
J gene: TRBJ2-2
V gene: TRBV6-1